This section outlines one T cell receptor (beta chain) sequence together with its context. Which antigen it targets is not known. Mismatch with germline at one junction end may stem from a read error. Using the deep immunoSEQ assay, multiplex PCR amplified TCR CDR3 regions from genomic DNA. Extracted genomic DNA from each cell subset was distributed evenly across all wells of several immunoSEQ 96-well plates, and each plate was treated as a replicate. For sorted subsets, 200 to 250 ng of genomic DNA, equivalent to around 31,000 T cell genomes, went into each replicate PCR. Purified libraries were quantified with a Qubit 3.0 fluorometer, sized on a Bioanalyzer 2100, and re-quantified with the KAPA Library Quantification kit. Every immunoSEQ 96-well plate was sequenced on a dedicated single-read 150-cycle Illumina NextSeq 550 flow cell. Per the original workflow: Because the immunoSEQ output held only junctional sequences and lacked quality scores, the filtering could not match the filtering applied to full-length reads. To assign V/J genes and CDR3, sequences were annotated against IMGT germline references using PyIR, a Python wrapper for IgBLAST v1.9. Reads were removed for weak V/J assignments (E-value above 1e-6), missing CDR3, stop codons, out-of-frame junctions, or ambiguous translated residues. A V3J clonotype was defined by an identical inferred V gene, J gene, and CDR3 amino acid sequence. Percentage overlap between repertoires was calculated by dividing the number of shared unique clonotypes by the size of the smaller repertoire. Richness of each repertoire was evaluated using RTK rarefaction, the Chao1 estimator, and Recon v2.1 estimates of unobserved clonotypes. For all TCRbeta clonotypes obtained by the gDNA method from several donors, generation probabilities were computed with OLGA. In TCRdb, the immuneACCESS table is reduced to in-frame sequences with V and J assigned. These tables do not hold every clone; where another copy was compared, an unresolved V gene accounts for under half, and the others remain unexplained. For V, J and clone size, that table is used; D and trimming come from the DNA. This sample gives some 660,000 clones in total; approximately 73% of them show up just once. The biggest ten clones account for roughly 1.9% of the sample.

This record comes from a study of shared clonotypes between healthy human individuals (dated by TCRdb to 2018 to 2020). Study-wide context: A couple of women and a few men aged 18 to 49 years were included in the cohort. For each donor, CD4 naive and CD4 memory were each run on three plates, CD8 naive on two plates, and CD8 memory on one plate. Per donor, leukapheresis produced somewhere between about 0.9 and 10 billion PBMCs. To increase sequencing depth and limit assay-specific biases, different laboratories used diverse techniques to prepare libraries and sequence TCR repertoires. Blood TCR repertoires of a handful of healthy adults were deeply sequenced to estimate repertoire size and the extent of clonotype sharing between individuals.

Looking up the germline V gene yields CDR1 MDHEN and CDR2 SYDVKM. Including cysteine and phenylalanine, the CDR3 has 8 amino acids. Only CDR3 DNA remains: 24 bases, in frame from the first base. Overall results and qualifications from the work: Higher generation probabilities were observed for clonotypes shared by all four sorted-subset donors than for non-shared clonotypes. Only blood was sampled, and tissue TCR repertoires likely differ from those in blood. When several donors were compared, the shared fraction of clonotypes was around 4.6% for naive CD4, roughly 3.3% for naive CD8, more than 2% for memory CD4, and under 0.5% for memory CD8. Rarefaction of sorted-subset datasets indicated incomplete sequencing despite the large sequencing depth. Pairwise subsampling indicated that sequencing depth was expected to affect the degree of clonotype sharing among donors. Because the study included a small number of donors, the genetic and exposure-history diversity represented was limited. Naive subsets generally had larger estimated clonotype richness than memory subsets did.

Healthy HIV-negative adults with no recently reported acute infections or vaccinations were included as donors. Every donor was a Caucasian adult residing in Nashville, Tennessee, USA. CD4+ T cells were enriched through magnetic negative selection, after which naive cells were positively selected on CD45RA and the remaining negative fraction served as the memory subset. Blood was obtained by leukapheresis, after which PBMCs were separated by Ficoll-Histopaque density gradient centrifugation and cryopreserved in liquid nitrogen vapor phase. Analytical flow cytometry was used to check the purity and quantity of each magnetically sorted T cell population. Genomic DNA was isolated from every sorted fraction and measured by UV absorbance on a Nanodrop 2000c.

Material for sequencing was memory CD4+ T cells sorted from blood. The meaning of the sample's cell subset or site label: CD45RA-negative fraction. This sequence uses TRBV28 and TRBJ2-2; the D gene identity is not certain. This clonotype was obtained from a woman in her 30s in good health. The nucleotides read TGTGCCAGCAGTTTAAGACTTTTT. Translated, this gives CASSLRLF.